Listed below are T cell receptor beta chains from one sample, sequenced in a study of T cell responses to AZD1222 COVID-19 vaccine. Here immunoSEQ multiplex PCR was the method, and the copy in TCRdb shows in-frame clones only, minus some. The data show about 120,000 clones, roughly nine tenths seen once. This specimen consisted of peripheral blood, obtained on day 0 of AZD1222 vaccination. All receptors come from an adult in good health. Each CDR3 is given with its conserved first and last residue. A D gene is named only where the DNA matches it firmly. A row's size may be missing; if present it is once, few, many or a size class.

CDR3aa	CDR3nt	v_gene	d_gene	abundance	j_gene
CASSQTGTSAEQFF	TGTGCCAGCAGCCAAACGGGGACTAGCGCCGAGCAGTTCTTC	TRBV7-3	TRBD2	.	TRBJ2-1
CASSSQMDNSPLHF	TGTGCCAGCAGTTCCCAGATGGATAATTCACCCCTCCACTTT	TRBV6-5	.	once	TRBJ1-6
CASSGGLAGAGTDTQYF	TGCGCCAGCAGCGGGGGACTAGCGGGAGCGGGCACAGATACGCAGTATTTT	TRBV5-1	TRBD2	.	TRBJ2-3
CASSDGRSNQPQHF	TGTGCCAGCAGTGACGGCAGGAGCAATCAGCCCCAGCATTTT	TRBV2	.	.	TRBJ1-5
CASSSGLAGGTYNEQFF	TGTGCCAGCAGCTCGGGACTAGCGGGAGGTACCTACAATGAGCAGTTCTTC	TRBV11-3	TRBD2	.	TRBJ2-1
CSVDRTGAEAFF	TGCAGCGTTGACAGGACAGGGGCAGAAGCTTTCTTT	TRBV29-1	TRBD1	.	TRBJ1-1
CASSLPDRQRGYTF	TGTGCCAGCAGCTTACCCGACAGGCAGAGGGGCTACACCTTC	TRBV11-2	.	.	TRBJ1-2
CASSQGRGNSPLHF	TGTGCCAGCAGTCAAGGGAGGGGGAATTCACCCCTCCACTTT	TRBV3-1/TRBV3-2	.	.	TRBJ1-6
CASSSRDRGHTEAFF	TGTGCCAGCAGTTCAAGGGACAGGGGGCACACTGAAGCTTTCTTT	TRBV28	TRBD1	.	TRBJ1-1
CAWSSRANYGYTF	TGTGCCTGGAGTTCGAGGGCGAACTATGGCTACACCTTC	TRBV30	.	once	TRBJ1-2
CASSRQGQNTEAFF	TGTGCCAGCAGCCGACAGGGACAGAACACTGAAGCTTTCTTT	TRBV7-8	TRBD1	.	TRBJ1-1
CASITAGENEQFF	TGTGCCAGCATCACTGCGGGGGAGAATGAGCAGTTCTTC	TRBV28	TRBD2	.	TRBJ2-1
CASTPSGVNTEAFF	TGTGCCAGCACCCCCTCCGGCGTGAACACTGAAGCTTTCTTT	TRBV28	.	.	TRBJ1-1
CASSMGRQGIMNTGELFF	TGTGCCAGTAGTATGGGGCGGCAGGGAATTATGAACACCGGGGAGCTGTTTTTT	TRBV19	.	.	TRBJ2-2
CASSRQGIQETQYF	TGTGCCAGCAGCCGACAGGGCATACAAGAGACCCAGTACTTC	TRBV2	TRBD1	.	TRBJ2-5
CASSLFEGGGIVREQYF	TGTGCCAGCAGTTTATTCGAGGGGGGGGGAATCGTTCGCGAGCAGTACTTC	TRBV27	.	.	TRBJ2-7
CASSYYRGSPLHF	TGTGCCAGCAGTTACTATCGGGGCTCACCCCTCCACTTT	TRBV6-6	.	.	TRBJ1-6
CASSSGTQYGYTF	TGTGCCAGCAGCTCCGGGACACAATATGGCTACACCTTC	TRBV7-9	.	.	TRBJ1-2
CASSVEPEDYTF	TGTGCCAGCAGCGTAGAACCCGAGGACTACACCTTC	TRBV9	.	.	TRBJ1-2
CASSVVASGQPQHF	TGTGCCAGTAGTGTGGTGGCCTCCGGTCAGCCCCAGCATTTT	TRBV19	.	.	TRBJ1-5
CASSLGVSQPQHF	TGTGCCAGCAGCTTGGGGGTATCTCAGCCCCAGCATTTT	TRBV5-7	.	once	TRBJ1-5
CASRRIRGDEKLFF	TGTGCCAGCCGTCGGATCAGGGGAGATGAAAAACTGTTTTTT	TRBV6-5	.	once	TRBJ1-4
CASSLYPNQPQHF	TGTGCCAGCAGCTTATACCCCAATCAGCCCCAGCATTTT	TRBV7-3	.	once	TRBJ1-5
CASSLSGRLYEQYF	TGCGCCAGCAGCTTAAGCGGGAGGCTATACGAGCAGTACTTC	TRBV5-1	TRBD2	.	TRBJ2-7
CASSLGQGNTEAFF	TGTGCCAGCAGCTTAGGGCAGGGGAACACTGAAGCTTTCTTT	TRBV7-2	.	.	TRBJ1-1
CASSVQGAGTEAFF	TGTGCCAGCAGCGTACAGGGGGCTGGAACTGAAGCTTTCTTT	TRBV7-9	TRBD1	.	TRBJ1-1
CASRRGDSLMNTEAFF	TGCGCCAGCAGGAGGGGGGACAGTTTAATGAACACTGAAGCTTTCTTT	TRBV4-1	TRBD1	.	TRBJ1-1
CASGLHSAGANVLTF	TGTGCCAGCGGCCTCCACAGCGCTGGGGCCAACGTCCTGACTTTC	TRBV27	.	.	TRBJ2-6
CASSSDRGLTQYF	TGTGCCAGCAGTTCGGACAGGGGCCTGACCCAGTACTTC	TRBV7-9	TRBD1	few	TRBJ2-5
CASIGDTEAFF	TGTGCCAGCATAGGGGATACTGAAGCTTTCTTT	TRBV25-1	.	.	TRBJ1-1
CASFHAVGGYGYTF	TGTGCCAGCTTCCATGCCGTTGGTGGCTATGGCTACACCTTC	TRBV6-5	.	.	TRBJ1-2
CASSFGDGISYEQYF	TGTGCCAGCAGCTTTGGGGACGGGATCTCCTACGAGCAGTACTTC	TRBV5-6	.	once	TRBJ2-7
CASSPLASGSTGELFF	TGTGCCAGCTCACCACTGGCTAGCGGGAGCACCGGGGAGCTGTTTTTT	TRBV18	TRBD2	.	TRBJ2-2
CASSVASGMQETQYF	TGCGCCAGCAGCGTGGCTAGCGGGATGCAAGAGACCCAGTACTTC	TRBV5-1	TRBD2	.	TRBJ2-5
CASRGTGGFSPLHF	TGTGCCAGCAGAGGGACAGGGGGCTTTTCACCCCTCCACTTT	TRBV25-1	TRBD1	.	TRBJ1-6
CASSLWWGAGANVLTF	TGTGCCAGCAGCTTGTGGTGGGGAGCCGGGGCCAACGTCCTGACTTTC	TRBV5-6	.	once	TRBJ2-6
CATSRDQGSGYTF	TGTGCCACCAGCAGAGATCAGGGAAGTGGCTACACCTTC	TRBV15	.	once	TRBJ1-2
CASSVGAAMNTEAFF	TGTGCCAGCAGCGTAGGGGCAGCAATGAACACTGAAGCTTTCTTT	TRBV9	.	.	TRBJ1-1
CASSSPGAGELFF	TGTGCCAGTAGTAGCCCCGGGGCCGGGGAGCTGTTTTTT	TRBV19	.	once	TRBJ2-2
CASSPGSTGELFF	TGTGCCAGCTCACCAGGGAGCACCGGGGAGCTGTTTTTT	TRBV18	.	once	TRBJ2-2